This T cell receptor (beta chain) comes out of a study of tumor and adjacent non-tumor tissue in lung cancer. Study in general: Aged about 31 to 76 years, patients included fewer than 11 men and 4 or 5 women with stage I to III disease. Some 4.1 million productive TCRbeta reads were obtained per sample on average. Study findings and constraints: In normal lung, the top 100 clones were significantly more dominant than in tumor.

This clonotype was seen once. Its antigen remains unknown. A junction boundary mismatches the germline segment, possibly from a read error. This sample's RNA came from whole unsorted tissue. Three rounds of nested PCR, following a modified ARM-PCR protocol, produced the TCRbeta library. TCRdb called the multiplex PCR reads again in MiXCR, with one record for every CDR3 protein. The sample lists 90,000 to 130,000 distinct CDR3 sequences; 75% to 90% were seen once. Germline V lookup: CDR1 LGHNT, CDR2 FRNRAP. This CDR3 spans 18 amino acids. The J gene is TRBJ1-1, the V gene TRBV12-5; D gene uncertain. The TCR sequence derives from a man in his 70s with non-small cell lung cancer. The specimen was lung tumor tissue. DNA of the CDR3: TGTACTAGTGGTTTGGTCCTCTCCGGGGTCGGAGGAAACACCGAAGCCTTCTTT. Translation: CTSGLVLSGVGGNTEAFF.